This TCR beta chain was sequenced for a study of vaccination and CD4 T cells after COVID-19. Overall study context: Two-dose vaccination with either BNT162b2 or mRNA-1273 was given to participants. Post-vaccine sampling followed dose two by a median roughly 74 days (range 14 to 241).

The Oncomine TCR Beta short-read assay was applied to DNA of cultured CD4+ T cells. It was cultured CD4+ T cells from which genomic DNA was extracted. TCRdb independently ran MiXCR on the PCR reads; one entry per CDR3 protein. The sample has fewer than 4,500 distinct CDR3 sequences, around 32% seen once; the top ten hold about 32%. Treatment described: roughly 10-day PBMC culture with coronavirus spike peptide pools or control peptides (ViraFEST assay). Negative selection enriched CD4+ T cells from cultures at 9 to 11 days. Details on this clonotype: What it binds is unknown.

Sequenced: CD4+ T cells from blood, cultured in vitro. The sequence derives from a human donor who had recovered from COVID-19.

The CDR3 coding sequence is TGTGCCAGTAGTACGAGGGACAGACAGAACTATGGCTACACCTTC. It is translated as CASSTRDRQNYGYTF. The chain recombines TRBV19 with TRBJ1-2; TRBD1 agrees at 7 bases. Germline V gives CDR1 LNHDA, CDR2 SQIVND (reference sequence). The CDR3 covers 15 residues. With V trimmed by 4 bases and J by 2 bases, 7 bases remained unmatched.